Presented here are 17 T cell receptor beta chains from one specimen sequenced in a study of blood T cell repertoires in COVID-19. Generated by immunoSEQ multiplex PCR, the TCRdb table keeps only in-frame clones and is missing some. The sample records approximately 340,000 clones, around four fifths being singletons. The sample taken for sequencing was peripheral blood. The receptors originated from a man in his thirties or forties with active or convalescent COVID-19.

This clone was seen ten or more times. The chain carries TRBV30 and TRBJ2-3, with D possibly matching TRBD2 (6 bases). Trimming cost V 8 bases and J 6 bases, with 18 bases left between them. Germline V gene lookup returns CDR1 GTSNPN and CDR2 SVGIG (reference sequence). The CDR3 runs 13 residues. As DNA, the CDR3 is TGTGCCGGGGCCAGGAGGGCGGGTGATACGCAGTATTTT. This translates into CAGARRAGDTQYF.

The gene calls are TRBV2 and TRBJ1-1; 12 bases line up with TRBD1. Unmatched junction bases numbered 16, after V lost 4 bases and J lost 4 bases. The CDR3 runs to 19 residues. Germline loops: CDR1 SNHLY, CDR2 FYNNEI. CDR3 sequence reads: CASSAPASGTGGFGTEAFF. The CDR3 nucleotides read TGTGCCAGCAGTGCTCCGGCTAGTGGGACAGGGGGCTTTGGCACTGAAGCTTTCTTT.

The chain carries TRBV15 and TRBJ2-6; the D is unclear. V was clipped by 9 bases and J by 0 bases, with 15 bases between them. In germline, CDR1 is LNHNV, CDR2 YYDKDF (reference sequence). The CDR3 is 16 amino acids. CDR3 sequence reads: CATSLTDLSGANVLTF. Here the CDR3 DNA reads TGTGCCACGAGCTTAACAGACCTCTCTGGGGCCAACGTCCTGACTTTC.

This chain links TRBV3-1 (or the pseudogene TRBV3-2) with TRBJ1-4; 9 positions match TRBD1. From germline, CDR1 is LGHDT and CDR2 YNNKEL (reference sequence). V dropped 9 bases and J dropped 8; count of bases not matched to a gene: 13. The CDR3 spans 15 residues. The CDR3 reads CARPGQGMGEEKLFF. The CDR3 DNA is TGTGCCAGACCGGGACAGGGAATGGGGGAAGAAAAACTGTTTTTT.

The chain links TRBV27 to TRBJ1-2; TRBD1 matches at 8 bases. Germline loops: CDR1 MNHEY, CDR2 SMNVEV (reference sequence). V gave up 8 bases and J gave up 9 bases; unmatched junction bases: 11. This CDR3 spans 13 amino acids. The CDR3 reads CASGDRPSLSYTF. In DNA, the CDR3 is TGTGCCAGCGGGGACAGGCCCTCACTCAGCTACACCTTC.

This clone was seen only a few times. This chain joins TRBV7-2 and TRBJ2-1; 9 bases are shared with TRBD2. Germline V gene data show CDR1 as SGHTA and CDR2 as FQGNSA. This CDR3 is 14 amino acids long. V shed 6 bases, J shed 5 bases, and the junction held 5 bases outside the gene matches. CDR3 nucleotides: TGTGCCAGCAGGCGGGGGGGCCCGGACAATGAGCAGTTCTTC. This sequence encodes CASRRGGPDNEQFF.

V gene TRBV5-1 combines with J gene TRBJ2-1; D possibly corresponds to TRBD2 (6 bases). The germline CDR1 and CDR2 sequences are SGHRS and YFSETQ. The CDR3 covers 16 residues. V was pared by 1 base and J by 0 bases, with 11 bases between. In DNA, the CDR3 is TGCGCCAGCAGCTTGCCGCTAGCGCCCTCCTACAATGAGCAGTTCTTC. Translating gives CASSLPLAPSYNEQFF.

This clone was seen a few times. The CDR3 DNA reads TGCGCCAGCAGCTTGGATCAGAACTATGGCTACACCTTC. This encodes CASSLDQNYGYTF. The V and J genes are TRBV5-1 and TRBJ1-2; D is unresolved. The germline V gene has CDR1 SGHRS and CDR2 YFSETQ. The V gene lost 0 bases and the J gene lost 2 bases, with 5 bases spanning the gap. The CDR3 is 13 residues long.

The chain is built from TRBV5-1 and TRBJ2-7, with TRBD2 matching over 8 bases. Germline V gene sequence: CDR1 SGHRS, CDR2 YFSETQ. Trimming cost V 1 base and J 3 bases; bases outside gene matches: 6. The CDR3 has 15 residues. CDR3 in amino acids: CASSLSSGGLYEQYF. In DNA, the CDR3 is TGCGCCAGCAGCTTGAGTTCGGGGGGGCTCTACGAGCAGTACTTC.

The V call is TRBV9, the J call TRBJ2-7, with D perhaps TRBD2 (7 bases). Germline V gene data show CDR1 as SGDLS and CDR2 as YYNGEE. CDR3 length: 15 residues. V was shortened by 4 bases and J by 2 bases, with 16 bases between the two germline ends. CDR3 sequence (DNA): TGTGCCAGCAGCCCAAGGGGGGGGCCTCCCTACGAGCAGTACTTC. This gives the protein CASSPRGGPPYEQYF.

The chain has TRBV11-2 and TRBJ2-3, with TRBD1 matching 7 bases. Trimming removed 3 bases from V and 5 bases from J; junction bases left unmatched: 8. Germline V gives CDR1 SGHAT, CDR2 FQNNGV. The CDR3 sequence is 15 residues long. For the CDR3, the DNA is TGTGCCAGCAGCTTCACCCGACAGGGAAAAGATACGCAGTATTTT. Translating gives CASSFTRQGKDTQYF.

The chain couples TRBV7-8 to TRBJ1-6, with D tentatively TRBD1 (5 bases). V was shortened by 0 bases and J by 5 bases, with 11 bases between the two germline ends. The CDR3 spans 16 residues. CDR1 and CDR2 from the germline V gene are SGHVS and FQNEAQ. The CDR3 reads CASSLAGGGHNSPLHF. Written as DNA, the CDR3 is TGTGCCAGCAGCTTAGCCGGGGGAGGTCATAATTCACCCCTCCACTTT.

This chain uses TRBV5-4 with TRBJ2-1; perhaps TRBD2 as D (6 bases). Germline CDR1 SGHNT, CDR2 YYREEE (reference sequence). The CDR3 is 13 residues long. V was trimmed by 5 bases and J by 4 bases, leaving 10 bases between them. This chain's CDR3 is CASRRGLYNEQFF. The CDR3 coding sequence is TGTGCCAGCAGGCGGGGCCTATACAATGAGCAGTTCTTC.

The chain employs TRBV7-9 and TRBJ1-1, with TRBD1 matching 9 bases. CDR3 length: 15 amino acids. Germline V gives CDR1 SEHNR, CDR2 FQNEAQ (reference sequence). V lost 5 bases to trimming and J lost 1 base; unmatched junction nucleotides: 5. The CDR3 nucleotides read TGTGCCAGCAGCCCCCGGGGACAGGGGAACACTGAAGCTTTCTTT. This sequence encodes CASSPRGQGNTEAFF.

A single count supports this clone. J is TRBJ2-4 and V is TRBV28; weak D call: TRBD2 (6 bases). Trimming removed 0 bases at V and 7 bases at J, with 13 bases between. The CDR3 spans 15 residues. The germline V gene has CDR1 MDHEN and CDR2 SYDVKM. The CDR3 coding sequence is TGTGCCAGCAGTTTATGGGGACTCGGGCGGAACATTCAGTACTTC. This translates into CASSLWGLGRNIQYF. The variable domain in full, completed from reference TRBV28 and TRBJ2-4, reads DVKVTQSSRYLVKRTGEKVFLECVQDMDHENMFWYRQDPGLGLRLIYFSYDVKMKEKGDIPEGYSVSREKKERFSLILESASTNQTSMYLCASSLWGLGRNIQYFGAGTRLSVL.

The genes are TRBV28 and TRBJ2-3; 13 bases agree with TRBD2. Trimming cost V 6 bases and J 6 bases; bases outside gene matches: 6. The CDR3 has 15 residues. Looked up from germline, CDR1 is MDHEN and CDR2 is SYDVKM. The chain's CDR3 is CASRRTSGRMDTQYF. CDR3 DNA sequence: TGTGCCAGCAGAAGGACTAGCGGGAGAATGGATACGCAGTATTTT. The complete variable domain, with remaining parts taken from reference TRBV28 and TRBJ2-3, reads DVKVTQSSRYLVKRTGEKVFLECVQDMDHENMFWYRQDPGLGLRLIYFSYDVKMKEKGDIPEGYSVSREKKERFSLILESASTNQTSMYLCASRRTSGRMDTQYFGPGTRLTVL.

The rearrangement uses TRBV11-2 and TRBJ2-5, with 7 bases matching TRBD2. The CDR3 is 17 residues long. After removal of 4 bases from V and 7 bases from J, the junction contained 18 bases not matched to a gene. The germline CDR1 and CDR2 sequences are SGHAT and FQNNGV. CDR3 sequence: CASSYVPLAASRSTQYF. The CDR3 coding sequence is TGTGCCAGCAGCTATGTTCCCCTAGCGGCCTCCAGGTCGACCCAGTACTTC.